The 27 T cell receptor beta chains presented below share a single source sample, sequenced in a study of cytomegalovirus exposure and HLA in healthy donors. This PCR relied on a set of 60 Vbeta primers and 13 Jbeta primers. Only in-frame clones appear in the TCRdb table, and some are missing; sequencing was by immunoSEQ multiplex PCR. This sample has about 140,000 clones, with about 82% found just once. The sequenced material came from PBMCs. The receptors come from a female donor in good health and CMV-seropositive.

The chain has TRBV4-1 and TRBJ1-1; the D gene is possibly TRBD1 (6 bases). Trimming shortened V by 0 bases and J by 1 base, and 15 bases separated the two germline ends. Germline CDR1 reads MGHRA; CDR2 reads YSYEKL. CDR3 length: 17 residues. This chain's CDR3 is CASSQDRLGRGNTEAFF. In DNA form, the CDR3 reads TGCGCCAGCAGCCAAGATCGCCTCGGCAGGGGGAACACTGAAGCTTTCTTT.

The CDR3 sequence: CASSLAQSYEQYF. CDR3 nucleotide sequence: TGTGCCAGCAGTTTAGCACAATCCTACGAGCAGTACTTC. V gene TRBV27 combines with J gene TRBJ2-7, with D unclear. The V gene lost 2 bases and the J gene lost 1 base, with 6 bases spanning the gap. Per germline, CDR1 MNHEY and CDR2 SMNVEV (reference sequence). This CDR3 is 13 amino acids long.

There are a few counts of this clone. This chain joins TRBV27 and TRBJ2-5, with D maybe TRBD1 (6 bases). V lost 3 bases and J 4 bases, leaving 9 bases between the germline ends. The CDR3 contains 13 residues. Germline values: CDR1 MNHEY, CDR2 SMNVEV (reference sequence). The CDR3 loop is CASSFTGLETQYF. The CDR3 coding sequence is TGTGCCAGCAGTTTCACAGGGTTAGAGACCCAGTACTTC.

This chain links TRBV27 with TRBJ2-3, with 7 bases matching TRBD1. This CDR3 comprises 15 residues. CDR1 is MNHEY, CDR2 SMNVEV, per germline (reference sequence). Losses at the gene ends were 7 bases for V and 3 bases for J; bases not matched to a gene: 10. The CDR3 DNA reads TGTGCCAGCAAATCGAACAGGGGTGAGACAGATACGCAGTATTTT. It codes for CASKSNRGETDTQYF.

This clone has more than one count but fewer than ten. The chain carries TRBV25-1 and TRBJ1-6; perhaps TRBD1 as D (5 bases). Deletions cut 5 bases from V and 6 bases from J, with 11 bases between. This CDR3 is 14 amino acids long. Germline V gene sequence: CDR1 MGHDK, CDR2 SYGVNS. In nucleotides, the CDR3 is TGTGCCAGCAGTCCGCGACAGCCTAATTCACCCCTCCACTTT. Its translation is CASSPRQPNSPLHF.

The chain is built from TRBV23-1 and TRBJ2-6; 9 positions agree with TRBD1. TRBV23-1 belongs to the ORF category, with a function that is uncertain. V lost 8 bases and J lost 0; bases outside the gene matches: 11. The CDR3 extends over 18 amino acids. In DNA form, the CDR3 reads TGCGCCAGCGGGGGGGTGGGACAGGGAGACTCTGGGGCCAACGTCCTGACTTTC. It codes for CASGGVGQGDSGANVLTF.

The V and J genes are TRBV6-5 and TRBJ1-4, with no clear D. The CDR3 sequence is 15 residues long. The germline V and J ends were trimmed by 0 bases and 4 bases, with 9 bases remaining between them. Germline loops: CDR1 MNHEY, CDR2 SVGAGI. CDR3 coding DNA: TGTGCCAGCAGTTACTCGACTGCGGGTAATGAAAAACTGTTTTTT. It translates to CASSYSTAGNEKLFF.

The rearrangement links TRBV25-1 to TRBJ2-2; tentative D call: TRBD1 (6 bases). V lost 5 bases to trimming and J lost 7 bases, with 20 bases between them. The CDR3 is made up of 16 amino acids. Germline-derived CDR1 and CDR2 are MGHDK and SYGVNS. Written as DNA, the CDR3 is TGTGCCAGCAGTTACGGTGGGCAGGGGTCTATCGGGGAGCTGTTTTTT. Encoded protein: CASSYGGQGSIGELFF.

This chain links TRBV4-1 with TRBJ2-5; D perhaps matches TRBD2 (7 bases). The CDR3 covers 14 residues. Trimming left V 4 bases short and J 4 bases short, with 13 bases between. CDR1 is MGHRA and CDR2 is YSYEKL in the germline V gene. The CDR3 protein is CASSPGGGSETQYF. The CDR3 nucleotides are TGCGCCAGCAGCCCTGGGGGGGGCTCAGAGACCCAGTACTTC.

This sequence joins TRBV5-8 and TRBJ1-6; D remains ambiguous. This CDR3 region has 13 residues. The V end was cut by 3 bases, the J end by 6 bases, with 7 bases between. The germline V gene encodes CDR1 SGHTS and CDR2 YDEGEE. The CDR3 is CASSSVVNSPLHF. CDR3 DNA: TGTGCCAGCAGCTCCGTAGTTAATTCACCCCTCCACTTT.

The rearrangement joins TRBV7-9 to TRBJ2-5; no clear D. V was cut by 5 bases and J by 5 bases, with 6 bases left in between. Germline V gene lookup returns CDR1 SEHNR and CDR2 FQNEAQ (reference sequence). The CDR3 contains 11 residues. The CDR3 loop is CASSVLETQYF. CDR3 sequence (DNA): TGTGCCAGCAGCGTTCTGGAGACCCAGTACTTC.

The chain links TRBV7-9 to TRBJ2-1, with D uncertain. Germline V lookup: CDR1 SEHNR, CDR2 FQNEAQ (reference sequence). This CDR3 region has 12 residues. V dropped 5 bases and J dropped 9 bases, with 11 bases sitting between them. The CDR3 loop is CASSTDTAEQFF. CDR3 nucleotide sequence: TGTGCCAGCAGCACTGATACAGCTGAGCAGTTCTTC. The full variable domain, with the rest looked up from reference TRBV7-9 and TRBJ2-1, is DTGVSQNPRHKITKRGQNVTFRCDPISEHNRLYWYRQTLGQGPEFLTYFQNEAQLEKSRLLSDRFSAERPKGSFSTLEIQRTEQGDSAMYLCASSTDTAEQFFGPGTRLTVL.

The gene calls are TRBV9 and TRBJ2-2; 7 bases map to TRBD1. This CDR3 spans 15 amino acids. The germline CDR1 and CDR2 sequences are SGDLS and YYNGEE. Trimming took 3 bases from V and 1 from J; bases not matched to a gene: 3. CDR3 amino acids: CASSARQGNTGELFF. CDR3 coding DNA: TGTGCCAGCAGCGCCCGACAGGGGAACACCGGGGAGCTGTTTTTT.

The V and J genes are TRBV7-2 and TRBJ2-7; 14 positions agree with TRBD2. The CDR3 consists of 18 residues. The V segment lost 5 bases and the J segment 2 bases; nucleotides outside the gene matches: 11. Germline V gives CDR1 SGHTA, CDR2 FQGNSA. CDR3 in amino acids: CASSVGSGGLAGAYEQYF. CDR3 in DNA: TGTGCCAGCAGCGTTGGTTCAGGGGGACTAGCGGGGGCCTACGAGCAGTACTTC.

This sequence joins TRBV6-5 and TRBJ2-3, with D possibly matching TRBD2 (6 bases). Germline-derived CDR1 and CDR2 are MNHEY and SVGAGI. Trimming stripped 6 bases from V and 4 bases from J, with 14 bases between. There are 14 residues in the CDR3. The CDR3 DNA is TGTGCCAGCAGCCTACTAGCCTCTCCAGATACGCAGTATTTT. Its protein is CASSLLASPDTQYF.

The chain employs TRBV29-1 and TRBJ1-1, with no clear D. Trimming removed 6 bases at V and 0 bases at J, with 17 bases between. The CDR3 extends over 15 amino acids. Germline V gives CDR1 SQVTM, CDR2 ANQGSEA. Here the CDR3 reads CSVIGGGAMNTEAFF. Here the CDR3 DNA reads TGCAGCGTCATAGGTGGCGGTGCCATGAACACTGAAGCTTTCTTT.

V and J are TRBV18 and TRBJ1-5, with D possibly matching TRBD1 (6 bases). V shed 3 bases and J shed 0 bases, with 12 bases lying between them. Germline assignment: CDR1 KGHSH and CDR2 LQKENI. This CDR3 region has 16 residues. CDR3 coding DNA: TGTGCCAGCTCACCGACGGACAGTTATAGCAATCAGCCCCAGCATTTT. Translating gives CASSPTDSYSNQPQHF.

This sequence joins TRBV5-1 and TRBJ2-1; possibly TRBD1 for D (6 bases). CDR3 length equals 16 residues. The V end was cut by 0 bases, the J end by 0 bases, with 10 bases between. Germline CDR1 SGHRS, CDR2 YFSETQ. In DNA form, the CDR3 reads TGCGCCAGCAGCTTGGAGGGGGAGAGCTCCTACAATGAGCAGTTCTTC. It specifies CASSLEGESSYNEQFF.

The V call is TRBV28, the J call TRBJ1-2; D not resolved. The CDR3 contains 13 residues. Between the trimmed V and J ends, which lost 7 bases and 1 base, there was a span of 10 bases. Germline CDR1 is MDHEN and CDR2 is SYDVKM. The CDR3 nucleotides are TGTGCCAGCACACCTAGGTTTAACTATGGCTACACCTTC. This gives the protein CASTPRFNYGYTF.

This clone was seen only a few times. This chain uses TRBV21-1 with TRBJ1-2. TRBV21-1 is a recognized pseudogene. The CDR3 is 17 residues long. The CDR3 here is CASSKGGPDQVRYGYTF. The DNA for the CDR3 is TGTGCCAGCAGCAAAGGAGGGCCGGACCAAGTGAGATATGGCTACACCTTC.

The V and J genes are TRBV2 and TRBJ1-5; no firm D call. The V end lost 4 bases, the J end lost 5 bases, and 9 bases lay between the germline ends. The CDR3 covers 13 residues. The germline V gene encodes CDR1 SNHLY and CDR2 FYNNEI. CDR3 in amino acids: CASSAESYQPQHF. The CDR3 DNA follows: TGTGCCAGCAGTGCGGAGAGTTATCAGCCCCAGCATTTT. The whole variable domain, remainder taken from reference TRBV2 and TRBJ1-5, is EPEVTQTPSHQVTQMGQEVILRCVPISNHLYFYWYRQILGQKVEFLVSFYNNEISEKSEIFDDQFSVERPDGSNFTLKIRSTKLEDSAMYFCASSAESYQPQHFGDGTRLSIL.

This chain uses TRBV6-5 with TRBJ2-7, with 7 bases identical to TRBD1. Germline V gives CDR1 MNHEY, CDR2 SVGAGI. The V segment lost 0 bases and the J segment 2 bases; nucleotides outside the gene matches: 1. This CDR3 contains 14 residues. In nucleotides, the CDR3 is TGTGCCAGCAGTTACTCGGGACAGACCTACGAGCAGTACTTC. Translated, it gives CASSYSGQTYEQYF.

The V and J genes are TRBV27 and TRBJ2-5, with D uncertain. Germline CDR1 is MNHEY and CDR2 is SMNVEV (reference sequence). The CDR3 contains 15 residues. V was shortened by 5 bases and J by 1 base, with 14 bases between the two germline ends. This CDR3 is CASSRRSGSQETQYF. CDR3 nucleotide sequence: TGTGCCAGCAGTCGGCGTTCAGGTTCCCAAGAGACCCAGTACTTC.

The V call is TRBV14, the J call TRBJ2-5; 9 nucleotides agree with TRBD2. Germline CDR1 and CDR2: SGHDN and FVKESK. The V and J ends lost 4 bases and 1 base, in that order; junction bases with no gene match: 7. This CDR3 is 16 amino acids long. DNA of the CDR3: TGTGCCAGCAGCCCCTTAGCGGGAGACAGCCAAGAGACCCAGTACTTC. It translates to CASSPLAGDSQETQYF.

V is TRBV5-4 and J is TRBJ2-2, with TRBD2 matching over 8 bases. Germline lookup yields CDR1 SGHNT and CDR2 YYREEE (reference sequence). CDR3 size: 14 residues. Unmatched junction bases numbered 2, after V lost 3 bases and J lost 4 bases. Here the CDR3 DNA reads TGTGCCAGCAGCTCCGGGACTAGCACCGGGGAGCTGTTTTTT. Translation: CASSSGTSTGELFF.

Remarks on this clone: Different DNA sequences within this sample yield the same CDR3. The chain carries TRBV5-1 and TRBJ1-1; maybe TRBD1 (5 bases). V was cut by 4 bases and J by 0 bases, with 10 bases left in between. Germline values: CDR1 SGHRS, CDR2 YFSETQ. The CDR3 has 14 amino acids. CDR3 loop: CASSPDSLNTEAFF. The CDR3 DNA reads as TGCGCCAGCAGCCCCGACAGCTTGAACACTGAAGCTTTCTTT.

This clone was counted only a few times. The genes are TRBV28 and TRBJ1-6; D perhaps matches TRBD1 (6 bases). The CDR3 has 16 amino acids. The V and J ends lost 2 bases and 5 bases respectively, with 13 bases between them. Germline V gene sequence: CDR1 MDHEN, CDR2 SYDVKM. The CDR3 DNA follows: TGTGCCAGCAGTTTAGGTACCGGGACAAATAATTCACCCCTCCACTTT. It is translated as CASSLGTGTNNSPLHF.